This T cell receptor (beta chain) came from a study of cytotoxic CD8 clonotypes in ibrutinib-treated CLL. With regard to this clone: The antigen is unknown.

Study results and limitations: Clonality went up at the time of ibrutinib response, stayed stable in sustained remission, and later dropped back toward its baseline level at progression.

Profiling relied on immunoSEQ multiplex PCR, and the TCRdb table lists in-frame clones only, not all of them. The sample consists of about 14,000 clones, more than 45% of them appearing once. The V end was cut by 5 bases, the J end by 6 bases, with 14 bases between. The CDR3 contains 14 residues. CDR1 LNHDA and CDR2 SQIVND come from the germline V gene (reference sequence). This TCR was sampled from a human donor with chronic lymphocytic leukemia. The source was PBMCs, collected at a 24-month disease-progression time point, from a patient treated with ibrutinib. This chain connects TRBV19 to TRBJ2-4; weak D call: TRBD2 (6 bases). CDR3 residues: CASSFGLEGNIQYF. Written as DNA, the CDR3 is TGTGCCAGTAGTTTTGGACTGGAGGGAAACATTCAGTACTTC.